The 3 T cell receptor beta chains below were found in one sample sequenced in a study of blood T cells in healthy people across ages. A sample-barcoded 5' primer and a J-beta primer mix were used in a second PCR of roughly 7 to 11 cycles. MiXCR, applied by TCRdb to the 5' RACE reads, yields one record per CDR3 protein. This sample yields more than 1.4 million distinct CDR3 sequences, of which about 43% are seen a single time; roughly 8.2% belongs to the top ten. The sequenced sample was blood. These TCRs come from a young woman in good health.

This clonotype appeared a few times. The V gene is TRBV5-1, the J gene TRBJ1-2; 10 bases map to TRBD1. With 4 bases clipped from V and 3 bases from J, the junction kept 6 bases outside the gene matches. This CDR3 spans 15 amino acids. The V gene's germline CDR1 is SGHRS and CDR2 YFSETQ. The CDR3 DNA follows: TGCGCCAGCAGCCATACCGGGACAGGGGACTATGGCTACACCTTC. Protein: CASSHTGTGDYGYTF.

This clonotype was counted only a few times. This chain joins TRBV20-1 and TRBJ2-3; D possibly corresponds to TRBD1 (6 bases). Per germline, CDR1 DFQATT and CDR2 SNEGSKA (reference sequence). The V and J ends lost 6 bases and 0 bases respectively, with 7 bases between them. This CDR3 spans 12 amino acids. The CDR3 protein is CSAGQSTDTQYF. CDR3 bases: TGCAGTGCCGGACAGAGCACAGATACGCAGTATTTT.

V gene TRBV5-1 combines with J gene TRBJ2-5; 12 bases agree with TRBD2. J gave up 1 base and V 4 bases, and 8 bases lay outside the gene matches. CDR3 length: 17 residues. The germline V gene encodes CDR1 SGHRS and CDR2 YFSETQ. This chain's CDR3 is CASSPKGTSGLQETQYF. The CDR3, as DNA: TGCGCCAGCAGCCCAAAGGGGACTAGCGGGCTCCAAGAGACCCAGTACTTC.